A single sample gave rise to the 10 T cell receptor beta chains below, sequenced in a study of cytomegalovirus exposure and HLA in healthy donors. The PCR employed 60 Vbeta primers together with 13 Jbeta primers. This table comes from immunoSEQ multiplex PCR, and its TCRdb copy is limited to in-frame clones, with some not included. The sample holds about 120,000 clones; 60% to 85% are singletons and the top ten take 2.7%. The sequenced material came from PBMCs. The source of these receptors is a woman in her 40s in good health and CMV-seropositive.

The V gene is TRBV15, the J gene TRBJ1-4; a possible D gene is TRBD1 (5 bases). The CDR3 is made up of 15 amino acids. Germline CDR1 reads LNHNV; CDR2 reads YYDKDF (reference sequence). V was clipped by 4 bases and J by 8 bases, with 17 bases between them. CDR3 residues: CATSKRAGEGEKLFF. The CDR3 DNA reads as TGTGCCACCAGCAAGAGAGCGGGGGAGGGGGAAAAACTGTTTTTT.

J is TRBJ1-6 and V is TRBV13; D is undetermined. Germline CDR1 reads PRHDT; CDR2 reads FYEKMQ (reference sequence). The CDR3 spans 14 residues. Trimming took 2 bases from V and 11 from J, leaving 13 bases between them. The CDR3 reads CASSLYWERAPLHF. The CDR3 DNA sequence: TGTGCCAGCAGCTTATATTGGGAGAGGGCACCCCTCCACTTT.

This rearrangement joins TRBV19 to TRBJ2-1; 8 nucleotides align to TRBD1. From germline, CDR1 is LNHDA and CDR2 SQIVND (reference sequence). This CDR3 has 17 residues. J was trimmed by 4 bases and V by 3 bases; bases with no gene match: 11. The CDR3 nucleotides read TGTGCCAGTAGTATCGTTGGGAGGACAGGGAAGTACAATGAGCAGTTCTTC. It translates to CASSIVGRTGKYNEQFF.

The CDR3 nucleotides are TGTGCCAGCAGCTTAGGGACAGGAGAAGAGACCCAGTACTTC. This translates into CASSLGTGEETQYF. This sequence joins TRBV7-2 and TRBJ2-5, with 7 bases identical to TRBD1. The trim removed 1 base at V and 3 bases at J, leaving 2 bases unmatched. The CDR3 contains 14 residues. The germline CDR1 and CDR2 sequences are SGHTA and FQGNSA.

The chain combines TRBV4-3 with TRBJ2-3; 11 bases fit TRBD2. J lost 8 bases, V lost 0 bases, and 19 bases had no gene match. The germline V gene has CDR1 LGHNA and CDR2 YSLEER. This CDR3 contains 20 residues. This CDR3 is CASSQDWGTSGFSTQGTQYF. CDR3 nucleotide sequence: TGCGCCAGCAGCCAAGATTGGGGGACTAGCGGTTTCAGCACACAGGGTACGCAGTATTTT.

The chain joins TRBV7-9 to TRBJ2-7; 11 bases are shared with TRBD2. This CDR3 contains 14 residues. V dropped 5 bases and J dropped 4; count of bases not matched to a gene: 4. Per germline, CDR1 SEHNR and CDR2 FQNEAQ (reference sequence). CDR3 bases: TGTGCCAGCAGCCTACTAGCGGGAGCGTACGAGCAGTACTTC. Translating gives CASSLLAGAYEQYF.

V and J are TRBV15 and TRBJ1-5; D remains unclear. Germline V CDR1 and CDR2: LNHNV, YYDKDF (reference sequence). The CDR3 contains 13 residues. V shed 6 bases and J shed 6 bases, with 12 bases lying between them. CDR3 sequence (DNA): TGTGCCACCAGAGAGGGTGCGGTTCAGCCCCAGCATTTT. It encodes CATREGAVQPQHF.

This CDR3 is CASSWGQGDSPLHF. DNA for the CDR3: TGTGCCAGCAGCTGGGGACAGGGGGATTCACCCCTCCACTTT. The chain carries TRBV5-4 and TRBJ1-6; 11 bases match TRBD1. Germline assignment: CDR1 SGHNT and CDR2 YYREEE (reference sequence). This CDR3 spans 14 amino acids. V shed 3 bases, J shed 8 bases, and the junction held 1 base outside the gene matches.

The chain employs TRBV6-1 and TRBJ1-4, with 11 bases lining up with TRBD1. V shed 4 bases and J 3 bases; nucleotides not matched to a gene: 4. The CDR3 length is 16 residues. From germline, CDR1 is MNHNS and CDR2 SASEGT. The CDR3 DNA sequence: TGTGCCAGCAGTGGAGGGACAGGGGGACCTAATGAAAAACTGTTTTTT. It yields the protein CASSGGTGGPNEKLFF.

The chain couples TRBV7-2 to TRBJ2-7, with D hard to call. With 3 bases removed from V and 0 bases from J, the gap between germline ends came to 15 bases. Germline V CDR1 and CDR2: SGHTA, FQGNSA. This CDR3 has 16 amino acids. The CDR3 nucleotides are TGTGCCAGCAGCTTGAACCCGTTAAGTAGCTCCTACGAGCAGTACTTC. It translates to CASSLNPLSSSYEQYF.